Described below is a single T cell receptor beta chain sequence and its context. Antigen unknown. Libraries were prepared by immunoSEQ multiplex PCR; TCRdb keeps only in-frame clonotypes and omits some of them. The table has approximately 190,000 clones, under 95% seen once; the top ten hold more than 0.75%. V lost 6 bases and J 3 bases, leaving 6 bases between the germline ends. Germline CDR1 MNHEY, CDR2 SMNVEV (reference sequence). The CDR3 covers 11 residues. This specimen comes from a study of T cell responses to AZD1222 COVID-19 vaccine. About the research overall: Pooled in the analysis were second doses at about 4 or about 12 weeks. Broader study findings: Donors in the cohort were predominantly white British and more often female, and clonal diversity was possibly underestimated.

This receptor was obtained from an adult in good health. The chain couples TRBV27 to TRBJ2-7; D remains ambiguous. Sequencing was performed on peripheral blood, taken on day 0 of AZD1222 vaccination. This CDR3 is CASRGGYEQYF. The DNA of the CDR3 is TGTGCCAGCAGGGGCGGCTACGAGCAGTACTTC.